This section outlines one T cell receptor beta chain sequence together with its context. This clonotype counts as medium-sized (0.01 to 0.1%). What this receptor recognizes is not known. Base qualities are not recorded, but no much larger clone differs from it by a single base. Per the germline V gene, SGHAT is the CDR1 and FQNNGV is the CDR2. The junction carries 9 bases between V and J, which are trimmed by 3 bases and 6 bases respectively. There are 13 amino acids in the CDR3, from cysteine to phenylalanine inclusive. The CDR3 DNA has 39 bases and is translated from base 1. This specimen belongs to a study of CXCR3 chemokines and chemotherapy response in bladder cancer (dated by TCRdb to between 2021 and 2024). Regarding the complete study: The study tested whether activity of the CXCR3 chemokine system within human bladder cancer tumors predicted response to chemotherapy.

Library preparation used PCR. Reads for this sample came from an Illumina HiSeq 2500. TCRdb trimmed public reads at Q25 via fastp, called clones via MiXCR and kept in-frame beta chains. A single entry per CDR3 protein holds the most common genes and DNA from its merged rows. The sample yields 1,700 or so distinct CDR3 sequences; around 20% were counted once. Together, the top ten hold around 32% of the sample. The specimen was obtained from a patient whose treatment included neoadjuvant chemotherapy. The rearranged chain carries TRBV11-2 and TRBJ2-1, and possibly TRBD1, on 6 matching bases. The receptor comes from a human donor with bladder cancer that did not respond to neoadjuvant chemotherapy. The DNA sequence reads TGTGCCAGCAGCTTCGGACAGAGCAATGAGCAGTTCTTC. This yields the protein CASSFGQSNEQFF.